What follows describes a single TCR beta chain. Its matching antigen is unknown. Trimming left V 2 bases short and J 1 base short, with 19 bases between. Germline values: CDR1 SGHTS, CDR2 YDEGEE. This CDR3 is built from 17 residues. Measured with immunoSEQ multiplex PCR; TCRdb has only the in-frame clones, and not every one. This table has approximately 75,000 clones, about 94% appearing once. This sample is drawn from a study of T cell clonotyping in hematopoietic cell transplantation. Study findings and constraints: Pathologically expanded recipient clonotypes increased progressively from day 30 to day 180 as diversity fell. No sorting was done, leaving CD4 and CD8 contributions mixed. Broader posttransplant TCR repertoire diversity was predicted by graft donor and pretransplant recipient Inverse Simpson Index values. At the given depth, recipient repertoires were over 95% de novo clonotypes.

The sequencing input was peripheral blood mononuclear cells. The chain is built from TRBV5-8 and TRBJ2-7; D is possibly TRBD1 or TRBD2 (5 bases each). This TCR came from a man in his fifties in good health. Some clones in this sample may be carry-over from other donors' samples. The CDR3 DNA sequence: TGTGCCAGCAGCTTCAGGGACCCCAGAACGGGGTCCTACGAGCAGTACTTC. Protein sequence: CASSFRDPRTGSYEQYF.